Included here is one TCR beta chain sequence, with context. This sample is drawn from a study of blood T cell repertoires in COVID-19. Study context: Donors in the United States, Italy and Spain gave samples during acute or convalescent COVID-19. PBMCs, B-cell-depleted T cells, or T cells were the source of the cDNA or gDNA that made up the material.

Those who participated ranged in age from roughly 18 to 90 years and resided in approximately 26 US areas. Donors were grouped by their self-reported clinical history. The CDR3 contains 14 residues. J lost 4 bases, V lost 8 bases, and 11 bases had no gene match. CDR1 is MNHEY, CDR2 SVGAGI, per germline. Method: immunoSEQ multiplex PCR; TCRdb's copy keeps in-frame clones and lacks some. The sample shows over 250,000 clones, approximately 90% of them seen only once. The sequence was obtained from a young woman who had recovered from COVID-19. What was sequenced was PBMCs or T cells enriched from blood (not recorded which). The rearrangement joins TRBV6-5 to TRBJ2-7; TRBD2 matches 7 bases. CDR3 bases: TGTGCCAGCGCTAGATCCGGGACTACTTACGAGCAGTACTTC. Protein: CASARSGTTYEQYF.